Listed here is a single T cell receptor (beta chain). The table came from immunoSEQ multiplex PCR; TCRdb's copy has only in-frame clones and leaves some out. Counted here are some 20,000 clones, about nine tenths occurring once; the ten biggest clones make up about 2.5%. The CDR3 contains 16 residues. Germline assignment: CDR1 MNHEY and CDR2 SVGAGI. J gave up 5 bases and V 0 bases, and 8 bases lay outside the gene matches. This record belongs to a study of blood T cell repertoires in COVID-19. The receptor was isolated from a man between 65 and 85 years old with acute or convalescent COVID-19. The sequenced sample was peripheral blood. The rearrangement joins TRBV6-5 to TRBJ2-7; 9 nucleotides line up with TRBD1. This CDR3 reads CASSYSMDRGFDEQYF. As DNA, the CDR3 is TGTGCCAGCAGTTACTCGATGGACAGGGGTTTCGACGAGCAGTACTTC.